Listed below are T cell receptor beta chains from one sample, sequenced in a study of ipilimumab plus nivolumab after autologous stem cell transplantation. Libraries were prepared by immunoSEQ multiplex PCR; TCRdb keeps only in-frame clonotypes and omits some of them. The table has tens of thousands of clones, roughly 88% seen once; the top ten hold approximately 0.88%. The sequences come from PBMCs, collected in a trial of ipilimumab plus nivolumab as post-transplant consolidation. These TCRs come from a male donor with multiple myeloma. Both conserved end residues are part of each CDR3. Fields, in order: V gene, clone size, J gene, D gene, CDR3 length, CDR3 protein, CDR3 DNA. A D gene is named only where the DNA matches it firmly. Expanded clones get a size class; other rows say once, few or many, or leave the size out.

TRBV11-2	NA	TRBJ2-6	NA	18	CASSASGGLISGANVLTF	TGTGCCAGCAGCGCGTCGGGGGGCCTAATCTCTGGGGCCAACGTCCTGACTTTC
TRBV5-4	NA	TRBJ2-6	NA	15	CASSSENSGANVLTF	TGTGCCAGCAGCTCAGAGAACTCTGGGGCCAACGTCCTGACTTTC
TRBV5-4	few	TRBJ2-1	NA	14	CASSQQGSYNEQFF	TGTGCCAGCAGCCAGCAGGGGTCCTACAATGAGCAGTTCTTC
TRBV7-9	NA	TRBJ2-2	NA	12	CASSKNTGELFF	TGTGCCAGCAGCAAAAACACCGGGGAGCTGTTTTTT
TRBV19	NA	TRBJ1-1	NA	14	CASSYRAINTEAFF	TGTGCCAGTAGTTACAGGGCCATAAACACTGAAGCTTTCTTT
TRBV10-3	NA	TRBJ2-2	TRBD1	14	CAIRTGGAPGELFF	TGTGCCATCAGGACAGGGGGCGCCCCCGGGGAGCTGTTTTTT
TRBV6-5	few	TRBJ1-4	TRBD1	14	CASSRGQGREKLFF	TGTGCCAGCAGTAGGGGACAGGGTCGGGAAAAACTGTTTTTT
TRBV19	NA	TRBJ2-5	TRBD2	15	CASSLPSGGQETQYF	TGTGCCAGTAGCCTACCCAGCGGGGGTCAAGAGACCCAGTACTTC
TRBV19	once	TRBJ1-3	NA	16	CASNIPGQSSGNTIYF	TGTGCCAGTAACATTCCGGGGCAGAGCTCTGGAAACACCATATATTTT
TRBV9	NA	TRBJ1-5	NA	13	CASSDRGNQPQHF	TGTGCCAGCAGCGACAGGGGCAATCAGCCCCAGCATTTT
TRBV18	NA	TRBJ2-3	NA	13	CASSPRFVDTQYF	TGTGCCAGCTCACCGCGGTTTGTTGATACGCAGTATTTT